This passage covers 12 T cell receptor beta chains from one sample sequenced in a study of T cells in Graves' hyperthyroidism and ophthalmopathy. RNA transcripts gave rise to amplified TCR beta CDR3 regions. Using the HTBI primer set, a first-round RT-PCR was run on the TCR CDR3. TCRdb reprocessed the multiplex PCR reads with MiXCR, giving one entry per CDR3 protein. The sample shows under 350,000 distinct CDR3 sequences, about an eighth of them seen only once. Material for sequencing was blood. All receptors come from a woman between 35 and 50 years old with Graves' ophthalmopathy.

There are many counts of this clonotype. The rearrangement links TRBV5-1 to TRBJ1-2; 9 bases map to TRBD1. Germline CDR1 and CDR2: SGHRS and YFSETQ. V shed 3 bases, J shed 5 bases, and the junction held 14 bases outside the gene matches. The length of the CDR3 is 17 residues. The CDR3 sequence: CASSWSGTGTVGYGYTF. CDR3 DNA: TGCGCCAGCAGCTGGAGCGGGACAGGGACTGTGGGGTATGGCTACACCTTC.

This clonotype came up many times. V gene TRBV20-1 combines with J gene TRBJ2-5; D not resolved. V was clipped by 1 base and J by 5 bases, with 5 bases between them. From germline, CDR1 is DFQATT and CDR2 SNEGSKA (reference sequence). This CDR3 spans 11 amino acids. Written as DNA, the CDR3 is TGCAGTGCTAGAGCTTTCGAGACCCAGTACTTC. This gives the protein CSARAFETQYF.

The sample holds a few counts of this clonotype. V is TRBV19 and J is TRBJ2-5, with D possibly TRBD2 on 7 matching bases. CDR1 is LNHDA and CDR2 is SQIVND in the germline V gene (reference sequence). This CDR3 spans 17 amino acids. The V end lost 4 bases, the J end lost 2 bases, and 20 bases lay between the germline ends. This chain's CDR3 is CASSSLSGRGPQETQYF. In nucleotides, the CDR3 is TGTGCCAGTAGTAGCCTCTCAGGGCGGGGGCCACAAGAGACCCAGTACTTC.

This clonotype has just a few counts. V gene TRBV10-1 combines with J gene TRBJ2-2; D gene ambiguous. This CDR3 comprises 13 residues. The V gene's germline CDR1 is WNHNN and CDR2 SYGVQD (reference sequence). Trimming shortened V by 3 bases and J by 7 bases, and 9 bases separated the two germline ends. Here the CDR3 reads CASSDRVLGELFF. CDR3 coding DNA: TGCGCCAGCAGTGATCGAGTCCTCGGGGAGCTGTTTTTT.

At least ten counts were recorded for this clonotype. V is TRBV3-1 and J is TRBJ1-1, with TRBD1 as a possible D gene (5 bases). This CDR3 region has 12 residues. Trimming took off 3 bases at V and 8 bases at J, with 10 bases between the two ends. Germline-derived CDR1 and CDR2 are LGHDT and YNNKEL (reference sequence). CDR3 bases: TGTGCCAGCAGCCACCCCGGGGGGGAAGCTTTCTTT. It encodes CASSHPGGEAFF.

The rearrangement joins TRBV9 to TRBJ2-7; TRBD2 agrees at 8 bases. The CDR3 runs to 14 residues. Germline CDR1 SGDLS, CDR2 YYNGEE. With 0 bases clipped from V and 7 bases from J, the junction kept 6 bases outside the gene matches. The CDR3 region is CASSVGPGTREQYF. In DNA form, the CDR3 reads TGTGCCAGCAGCGTAGGTCCGGGGACTAGAGAGCAGTACTTC.

The J gene is TRBJ2-6, the V gene TRBV2, with a weak D call TRBD2 (5 bases). CDR3 length: 17 amino acids. The germline V gene encodes CDR1 SNHLY and CDR2 FYNNEI. The V and J ends lost 1 base and 0 bases respectively, with 10 bases between them. CDR3 in DNA: TGTGCCAGCAGTGAAGGGCCCCGGGACTCTGGGGCCAACGTCCTGACTTTC. Residues: CASSEGPRDSGANVLTF.

This clonotype was detected ten times or more. J is TRBJ2-3 and V is TRBV27; TRBD1 or TRBD2 may be the D gene (6 bases each). Trimming removed 4 bases from V and 2 bases from J, with 16 bases in between. Germline V gene data show CDR1 as MNHEY and CDR2 as SMNVEV (reference sequence). The CDR3 is made up of 16 amino acids. The CDR3 region is CASSSGAGLVTDTQYF. CDR3 in DNA: TGTGCCAGCAGTTCGGGGGCGGGACTTGTCACAGATACGCAGTATTTT.

There are a few counts of this clonotype. The rearrangement joins TRBV6-6 to TRBJ2-3; D is undetermined. V lost 2 bases and J 6 bases, leaving 15 bases between the germline ends. Germline V gene data show CDR1 as MNHNY and CDR2 as SVGAGI (reference sequence). This CDR3 region has 15 residues. Written as DNA, the CDR3 is TGTGCCAGCAGTTACGGTTGGACCCCCAACGATACGCAGTATTTT. Protein sequence: CASSYGWTPNDTQYF.

This clonotype was detected a few times. The chain carries TRBV7-8 and TRBJ2-1; 9 bases line up with TRBD1. Germline V lookup: CDR1 SGHVS, CDR2 FQNEAQ. V was clipped by 4 bases and J by 14 bases; unmatched bases: 6. The CDR3 runs 12 residues. CDR3 sequence: CASSSDRGREFF. The CDR3 DNA reads as TGTGCCAGCAGCTCAGACAGGGGGAGGGAGTTCTTC.

This clonotype was counted many times. The CDR3 reads CSVGFGYEQYF. In DNA form, the CDR3 reads TGCAGCGTTGGGTTCGGCTACGAGCAGTACTTC. This chain uses TRBV29-1 with TRBJ2-7; D remains ambiguous. There are 11 residues in the CDR3. Germline V gene data show CDR1 as SQVTM and CDR2 as ANQGSEA. Trimming pared 4 bases from V and 3 bases from J, leaving 7 bases between.

This clonotype was counted many times. The rearrangement joins TRBV2 to TRBJ1-6; 8 nucleotides match TRBD1. V gave up 6 bases and J gave up 5 bases; unmatched junction bases: 9. The CDR3 covers 16 residues. Germline V gene data show CDR1 as SNHLY and CDR2 as FYNNEI. The CDR3 DNA sequence: TGTGCCAGCAGGGGGGGGACAGGCTCGAATAATTCACCCCTCCACTTT. Translation gives CASRGGTGSNNSPLHF. The whole variable domain, filled in from reference TRBV2 and TRBJ1-6, reads EPEVTQTPSHQVTQMGQEVILRCVPISNHLYFYWYRQILGQKVEFLVSFYNNEISEKSEIFDDQFSVERPDGSNFTLKIRSTKLEDSAMYFCASRGGTGSNNSPLHFGNGTRLTVT.